The rows below give T cell receptor beta chains drawn from one sample of a study of T cell responses to AZD1222 COVID-19 vaccine. Sequenced by immunoSEQ multiplex PCR; TCRdb stores in-frame clones only, minus some. The sample lists 150,000 to 200,000 clones; 90% were seen once. The sample consisted of peripheral blood, taken on day 0 of AZD1222 vaccination. All receptors derive from an adult in good health. CDR3s include the opening cysteine and the closing phenylalanine or tryptophan. D genes are given only for firm matches. Rows give clone size only sometimes, using once, few, many, or a class for an expanded clone.

clone size | J gene | V gene | D gene | CDR3 protein | CDR3 DNA
- | TRBJ1-2 | TRBV6-5 | TRBD1 | CASSRQGSANYGYTF | TGTGCCAGCAGTAGACAGGGGTCGGCTAACTATGGCTACACCTTC
- | TRBJ2-7 | TRBV15 | - | CATSRDRSYEQYF | TGTGCCACCAGCAGAGACAGGTCCTACGAGCAGTACTTC
few | TRBJ1-2 | TRBV2 | - | CASSDVSHYGYTF | TGTGCCAGCAGTGATGTCAGCCATTATGGCTACACCTTC
- | TRBJ1-2 | TRBV4-2 | TRBD1 | CASSQEKGTDGRSGYTF | TGTGCCAGCAGCCAAGAGAAGGGGACAGATGGTAGAAGTGGCTACACCTTC
- | TRBJ1-1 | TRBV4-1 | TRBD1 | CASSQGGTENTEAFF | TGCGCCAGCAGCCAAGGTGGGACAGAAAACACTGAAGCTTTCTTT
- | TRBJ1-6 | TRBV6-5 | TRBD1 | CASSYGTGESPLHF | TGTGCCAGCAGTTATGGGACAGGGGAATCACCCCTCCACTTT
- | TRBJ2-5 | TRBV4-3 | TRBD2 | CASSQGLAGGPQETQYF | TGCGCCAGCAGCCAAGGGCTAGCGGGGGGCCCCCAAGAGACCCAGTACTTC
once | TRBJ2-1 | TRBV6-4 | TRBD1 | CASSPLAGGGDEQFF | TGTGCCAGCAGTCCCCTGGCAGGGGGCGGGGATGAGCAGTTCTTC
once | TRBJ2-7 | TRBV7-6 | - | CASSLGVDSTYEQYF | TGTGCCAGCAGCTTAGGGGTGGACAGCACCTACGAGCAGTACTTC
- | TRBJ2-2 | TRBV5-5 | - | CASSLSGDRNTGELFF | TGTGCCAGCAGCTTGTCAGGGGACCGGAACACCGGGGAGCTGTTTTTT
- | TRBJ2-7 | TRBV12-3/TRBV12-4 | - | CASSYSFRVGQYF | TGTGCCAGCAGTTACAGTTTCCGGGTCGGGCAGTACTTC
- | TRBJ1-3 | TRBV9 | TRBD1 | CASSVFDRAASGNTIYF | TGTGCCAGCAGCGTATTCGACAGGGCAGCCTCTGGAAACACCATATATTTT
- | TRBJ1-1 | TRBV1 | - | CTSSQELWDSEAFF | TGCACCAGCAGCCAAGAGTTATGGGACAGTGAAGCTTTCTTT
- | TRBJ1-1 | TRBV11-2 | - | CASSLGQLTEAFF | TGTGCCAGCAGCTTAGGACAGCTCACTGAAGCTTTCTTT
- | TRBJ1-4 | TRBV20-1 | - | CSASLGQYEKLFF | TGCAGTGCTAGTTTAGGACAGTATGAAAAACTGTTTTTT
- | TRBJ2-1 | TRBV6-2/TRBV6-3 | TRBD1 | CASSWDSSYNEQFF | TGTGCCAGCAGTTGGGACAGCTCCTACAATGAGCAGTTCTTC
- | TRBJ1-2 | TRBV27 | - | CASSHPRNYGYTF | TGTGCCAGCAGCCACCCGAGGAACTATGGCTACACCTTC
- | TRBJ2-7 | TRBV5-1 | - | CASSLVGTPSEQYF | TGCGCCAGCAGCTTGGTGGGGACACCGAGCGAGCAGTACTTC
- | TRBJ2-2 | TRBV4-3 | - | CASSQESWTGELFF | TGCGCCAGCAGCCAAGAGAGTTGGACCGGGGAGCTGTTTTTT
- | TRBJ1-6 | TRBV27 | TRBD1 | CASSSGQVNSPLHF | TGTGCCAGCAGCTCGGGACAGGTTAATTCACCCCTCCACTTT
- | TRBJ2-7 | TRBV7-2 | TRBD2 | CASSLGSGGAFEQYF | TGTGCCAGCAGCTTAGGTTCCGGGGGGGCCTTCGAGCAGTACTTC
- | TRBJ2-5 | TRBV6-5 | - | CASSQGRQETQYF | TGTGCCAGCAGTCAGGGTAGGCAAGAGACCCAGTACTTC
- | TRBJ2-5 | TRBV6-2/TRBV6-3 | - | CASSTPGTQYF | TGTGCCAGCAGTACCCCCGGGACCCAGTACTTC
once | TRBJ2-7 | TRBV7-9 | - | CASTPNSHEQYF | TGTGCCAGCACCCCGAACAGCCACGAGCAGTACTTC
- | TRBJ2-1 | TRBV7-9 | - | CASSPGGGPKNNEQFF | TGTGCCAGCAGCCCTGGGGGGGGGCCCAAAAACAATGAGCAGTTCTTC
- | TRBJ2-1 | TRBV18 | - | CASSLAAGLSRGRDEQFF | TGTGCCAGCTCACTCGCAGCGGGACTTTCCAGGGGGAGGGATGAGCAGTTCTTC
- | TRBJ1-5 | TRBV2 | - | CASSDKGSNQPQHF | TGTGCCAGCAGTGACAAAGGGTCCAATCAGCCCCAGCATTTT
- | TRBJ2-1 | TRBV7-9 | - | CASSFRADRNNEQFF | TGTGCCAGCAGCTTTCGGGCGGACAGAAACAATGAGCAGTTCTTC
few | TRBJ2-3 | TRBV7-3 | TRBD2 | CASSLTGLATDTQYF | TGTGCCAGCAGCTTAACGGGACTAGCGACAGATACGCAGTATTTT